The clone carrying this T cell receptor beta chain has a handful of counts. Its antigen is undetermined. The time point: persistent/refractory GD, antithyroid drugs over 5 years with positive TRAb. PBMC RNA served as the TCR library source. Patients were enrolled at an endocrinology department in Xi'an, China. The record originates from a study of regulatory T cells in long-lasting Graves disease. General study results and limits: TCR diversity was lower in persistent than newly diagnosed Graves' disease. New patients shared around 1,000 public clonotypes, and persistent patients shared more, with about 2,700.

According to the study, TCR beta libraries were built with iRepertoire HTBI primers and CDR3-region Arm-PCR. A single record per CDR3 protein comes from TCRdb applying MiXCR to the multiplex PCR reads. The top ten hold about an eighth of the sample, which has about 460,000 distinct CDR3 sequences, about 22% seen once. This TCR came from a female donor with Graves disease. Sequenced here: peripheral blood mononuclear cells (PBMCs), sampled when the disease was refractory, from a patient treated with antithyroid drugs.

The CDR3 loop is CASSQHRNQETQYF. CDR3 DNA: TGTGCCAGCAGCCAACACAGGAACCAAGAGACCCAGTACTTC. This chain joins TRBV6-1 and TRBJ2-5, with TRBD1 as a possible D gene (5 bases). CDR1 is MNHNS and CDR2 is SASEGT in the germline V gene. The CDR3 length is 14 residues. Trimming stripped 6 bases from V and 0 bases from J, with 11 bases between.